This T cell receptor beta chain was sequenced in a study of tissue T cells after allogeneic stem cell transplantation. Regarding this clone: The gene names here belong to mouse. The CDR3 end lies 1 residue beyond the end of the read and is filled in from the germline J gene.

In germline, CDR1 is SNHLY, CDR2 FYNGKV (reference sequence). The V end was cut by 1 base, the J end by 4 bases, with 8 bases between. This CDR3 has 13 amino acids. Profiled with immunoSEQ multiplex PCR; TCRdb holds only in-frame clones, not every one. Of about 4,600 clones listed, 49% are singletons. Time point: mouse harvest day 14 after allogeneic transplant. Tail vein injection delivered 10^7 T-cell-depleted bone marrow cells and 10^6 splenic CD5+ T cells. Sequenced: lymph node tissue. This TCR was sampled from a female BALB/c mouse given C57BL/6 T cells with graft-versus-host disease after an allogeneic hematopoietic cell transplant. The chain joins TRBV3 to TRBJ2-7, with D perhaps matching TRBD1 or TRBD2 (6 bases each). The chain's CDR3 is CASSLGGRYEQYF. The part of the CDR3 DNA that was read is TGTGCCAGCAGCTTAGGGGGGCGGTATGAACAGTAC.